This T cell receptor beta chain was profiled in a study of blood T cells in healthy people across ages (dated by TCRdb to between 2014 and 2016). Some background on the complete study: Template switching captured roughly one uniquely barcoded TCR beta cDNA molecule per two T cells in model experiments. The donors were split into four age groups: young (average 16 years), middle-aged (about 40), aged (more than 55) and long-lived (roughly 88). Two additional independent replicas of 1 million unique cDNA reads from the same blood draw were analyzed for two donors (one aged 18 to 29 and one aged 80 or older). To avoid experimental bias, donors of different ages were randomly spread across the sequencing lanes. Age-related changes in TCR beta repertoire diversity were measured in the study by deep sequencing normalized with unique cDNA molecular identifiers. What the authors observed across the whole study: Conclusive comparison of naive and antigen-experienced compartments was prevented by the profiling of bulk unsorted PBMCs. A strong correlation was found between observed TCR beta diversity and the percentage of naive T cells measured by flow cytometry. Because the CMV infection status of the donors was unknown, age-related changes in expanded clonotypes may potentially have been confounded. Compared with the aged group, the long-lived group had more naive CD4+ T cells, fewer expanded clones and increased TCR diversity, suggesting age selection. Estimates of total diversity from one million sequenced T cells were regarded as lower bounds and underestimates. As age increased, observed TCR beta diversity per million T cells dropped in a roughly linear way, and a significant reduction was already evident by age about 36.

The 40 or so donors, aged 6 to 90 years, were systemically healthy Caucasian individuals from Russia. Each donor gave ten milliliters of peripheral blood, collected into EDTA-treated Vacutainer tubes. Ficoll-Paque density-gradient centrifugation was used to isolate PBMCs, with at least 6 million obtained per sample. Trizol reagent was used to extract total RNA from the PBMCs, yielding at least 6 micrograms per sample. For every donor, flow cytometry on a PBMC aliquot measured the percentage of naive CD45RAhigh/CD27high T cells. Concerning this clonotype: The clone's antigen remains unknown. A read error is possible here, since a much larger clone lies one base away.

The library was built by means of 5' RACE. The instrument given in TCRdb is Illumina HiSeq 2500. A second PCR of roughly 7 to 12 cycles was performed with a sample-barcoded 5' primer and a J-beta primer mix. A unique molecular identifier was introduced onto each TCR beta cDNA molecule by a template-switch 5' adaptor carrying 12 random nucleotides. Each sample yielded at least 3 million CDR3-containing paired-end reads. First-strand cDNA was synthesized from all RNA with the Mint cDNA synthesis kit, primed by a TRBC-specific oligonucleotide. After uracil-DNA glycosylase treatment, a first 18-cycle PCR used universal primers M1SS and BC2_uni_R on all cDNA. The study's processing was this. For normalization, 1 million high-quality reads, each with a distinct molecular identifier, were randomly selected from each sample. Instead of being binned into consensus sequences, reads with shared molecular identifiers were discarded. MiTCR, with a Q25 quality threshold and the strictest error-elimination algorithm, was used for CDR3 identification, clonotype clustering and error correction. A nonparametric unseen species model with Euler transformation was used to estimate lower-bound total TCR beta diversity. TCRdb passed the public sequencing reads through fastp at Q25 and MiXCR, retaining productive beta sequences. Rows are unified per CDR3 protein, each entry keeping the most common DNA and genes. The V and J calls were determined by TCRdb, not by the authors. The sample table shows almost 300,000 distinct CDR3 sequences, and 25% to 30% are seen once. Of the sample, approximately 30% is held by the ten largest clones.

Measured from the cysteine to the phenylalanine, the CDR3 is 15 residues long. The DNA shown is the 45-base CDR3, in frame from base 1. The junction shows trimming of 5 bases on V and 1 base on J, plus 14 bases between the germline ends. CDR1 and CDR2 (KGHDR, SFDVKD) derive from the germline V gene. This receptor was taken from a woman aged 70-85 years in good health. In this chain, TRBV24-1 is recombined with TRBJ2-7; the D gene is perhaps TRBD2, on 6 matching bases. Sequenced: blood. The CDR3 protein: CATSGPSSGSYEQYF. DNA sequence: TGTGCCACCAGTGGCCCAAGTAGCGGATCCTACGAGCAGTACTTC.